Below, 11 T cell receptor beta chains from the same sample are listed, as sequenced in a study of response to subunit inactivated influenza vaccine. Each CDR3 protein gets one entry after TCRdb re-called the RT-PCR reads with MiXCR. The data show some 640,000 distinct CDR3 sequences, around 13% seen once. This specimen was PBMCs from blood, taken 14 to 15 days before vaccination. These receptors all come from a man aged 45-60 years who received an inactivated influenza vaccine.

V is TRBV20-1 and J is TRBJ1-6; a weak D match, TRBD1 (6 bases). Germline loops: CDR1 DFQATT, CDR2 SNEGSKA (reference sequence). The CDR3 loop spans 15 amino acids. V lost 3 bases and J 3 bases, leaving 12 bases between the germline ends. The CDR3 DNA sequence: TGCAGTGCTAGCGCGGACAGTTACTATAATTCACCCCTCCACTTT. Amino acid sequence: CSASADSYYNSPLHF.

The rearrangement links TRBV7-2 to TRBJ1-6, with 7 bases matching TRBD1. Germline trimming cut 3 bases from V and 14 bases from J; bases unmatched to any gene: 7. The CDR3 covers 13 residues. Germline CDR1 SGHTA, CDR2 FQGNSA. The CDR3: CASSFQQGQALHF. For the CDR3, the DNA is TGTGCCAGCAGCTTCCAACAGGGGCAGGCCCTCCACTTT. The whole variable domain, remainder taken from reference TRBV7-2 and TRBJ1-6, is GAGVSQSPSNKVTEKGKDVELRCDPISGHTALYWYRQSLGQGLEFLIYFQGNSAPDKSGLPSDRFSAERTGGSVSTLTIQRTQQEDSAVYLCASSFQQGQALHFGNGTRLTVT.

This clonotype was counted ten times or more. The V and J genes are TRBV3-1 and TRBJ2-3; weak D call: TRBD2 (6 bases). The CDR3 totals 14 residues. V was pared by 5 bases and J by 7 bases, with 16 bases between. CDR1 LGHDT and CDR2 YNNKEL come from the germline V gene (reference sequence). CDR3 residues: CASSTRTTHNTQYF. CDR3 nucleotides: TGTGCCAGCAGCACCCGGACTACCCACAATACGCAGTATTTT.

This chain joins TRBV6-1 and TRBJ2-1; 7 bases match TRBD2. There are 15 residues in the CDR3. V lost 6 bases to trimming and J lost 4 bases; unmatched junction nucleotides: 9. Germline V gene sequence: CDR1 MNHNS, CDR2 SASEGT. The CDR3 region is CASRRSSGPYNEQFF. CDR3 coding DNA: TGTGCCAGCAGAAGATCTAGCGGTCCTTACAATGAGCAGTTCTTC.

This clonotype was seen a few times. This rearrangement joins TRBV11-2 to TRBJ2-1; 8 bases line up with TRBD1. V trimming: 5 bases; J trimming: 0 bases; junction bases outside the gene matches: 6. The length of the CDR3 is 16 residues. Germline CDR1 is SGHAT and CDR2 is FQNNGV. CDR3 loop: CASSTRQGHSYNEQFF. Written as DNA, the CDR3 is TGTGCCAGCAGCACCCGACAGGGGCACTCCTACAATGAGCAGTTCTTC.

This clonotype was observed many times. This chain links TRBV5-6 with TRBJ2-3; D remains ambiguous. Germline CDR1 SGHDT, CDR2 YYEEEE. This CDR3 spans 14 amino acids. V gave up 4 bases and J gave up 5 bases, with 14 bases separating them. The CDR3 sequence is CASSPVSPGDTQYF. The CDR3 DNA reads as TGTGCCAGCAGCCCCGTAAGCCCGGGAGATACGCAGTATTTT. The full variable domain, rest sourced from reference TRBV5-6 and TRBJ2-3, is DAGVTQSPTHLIKTRGQQVTLRCSPKSGHDTVSWYQQALGQGPQFIFQYYEEEERQRGNFPDRFSGHQFPNYSSELNVNALLLGDSALYLCASSPVSPGDTQYFGPGTRLTVL.

CDR3 sequence reads: CASSSRDSPYEQYF. The CDR3 nucleotides read TGTGCCAGCTCAAGCCGGGACAGTCCCTACGAGCAGTACTTC. The rearrangement uses TRBV18 and TRBJ2-7, with 7 bases aligning to TRBD1. CDR3 length: 14 amino acids. V was clipped by 5 bases and J by 2 bases; unmatched bases: 6. Germline loops: CDR1 KGHSH, CDR2 LQKENI.

This clonotype was seen repeatedly, ten times or more. Its ends do not fully match the called genes, so a read error is possible. The rearrangement uses TRBV5-1 and TRBJ2-6; 9 bases are a match to TRBD1. CDR3 length equals 17 residues. CDR1 and CDR2 (germline): SGHRS, YFSETQ. The CDR3 DNA reads as TGTGCCAGCAGTTTGGGGACAGGGTCCTCTGGGGCCAACGTCCTGACTTTC. Protein: CASSLGTGSSGANVLTF. Full variable domain (remainder filled in from reference TRBV5-1 and TRBJ2-6): KAGVTQTPRYLIKTRGQQVTLSCSPISGHRSVSWYQQTPGQGLQFLFEYFSETQRNKGNFPGRFSGRQFSNSRSEMNVSTLELGDSALYLCASSLGTGSSGANVLTFGAGSRLTVL.

Only a few counts were recorded for this clonotype. The chain couples TRBV5-1 to TRBJ1-2; D might be TRBD1 (6 bases). The germline V gene encodes CDR1 SGHRS and CDR2 YFSETQ. The V end was cut by 4 bases, the J end by 1 base, with 14 bases between. This CDR3 contains 15 residues. The DNA for the CDR3 is TGCGCCAGCAGCCCCGCACGACAGGATAACTATGGCTACACCTTC. Translated: CASSPARQDNYGYTF. Supplemented by reference TRBV5-1 and TRBJ1-2, the full variable domain reads KAGVTQTPRYLIKTRGQQVTLSCSPISGHRSVSWYQQTPGQGLQFLFEYFSETQRNKGNFPGRFSGRQFSNSRSEMNVSTLELGDSALYLCASSPARQDNYGYTFGSGTRLTVV.

Ten or more counts support this clonotype. The chain employs TRBV5-1 and TRBJ2-1; 7 bases line up with TRBD2. Losses at the gene ends were 2 bases for V and 5 bases for J; bases not matched to a gene: 4. CDR3 length: 14 amino acids. Germline CDR1 SGHRS, CDR2 YFSETQ. CDR3 in amino acids: CASSFSGGNNEQFF. The CDR3 bases are TGCGCCAGCAGCTTTTCGGGGGGAAACAATGAGCAGTTCTTC.

This clonotype appeared a few times. The chain is built from TRBV5-1 and TRBJ2-3; a weak D match, TRBD2 (6 bases). The CDR3 is made up of 16 amino acids. V gave up 4 bases and J gave up 6 bases, with 21 bases separating them. Germline assignment: CDR1 SGHRS and CDR2 YFSETQ. The CDR3 here is CASSPTLGGRKDTQYF. The CDR3 DNA is TGCGCCAGCAGCCCGACACTGGGGGGACGGAAGGATACGCAGTATTTT.